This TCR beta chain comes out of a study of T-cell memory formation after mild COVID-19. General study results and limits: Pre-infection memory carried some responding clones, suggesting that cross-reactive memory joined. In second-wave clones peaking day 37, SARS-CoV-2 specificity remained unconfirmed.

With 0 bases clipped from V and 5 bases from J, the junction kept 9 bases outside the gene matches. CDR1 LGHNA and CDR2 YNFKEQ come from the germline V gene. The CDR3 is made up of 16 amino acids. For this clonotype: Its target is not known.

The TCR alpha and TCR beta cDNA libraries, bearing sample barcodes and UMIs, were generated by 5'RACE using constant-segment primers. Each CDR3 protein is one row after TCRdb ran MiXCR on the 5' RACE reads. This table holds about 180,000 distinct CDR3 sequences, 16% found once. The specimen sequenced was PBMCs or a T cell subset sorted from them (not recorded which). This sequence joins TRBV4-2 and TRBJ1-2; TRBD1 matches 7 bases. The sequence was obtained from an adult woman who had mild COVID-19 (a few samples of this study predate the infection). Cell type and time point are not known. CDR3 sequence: CASSQDRAQQGYGYTF. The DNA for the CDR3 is TGTGCCAGCAGCCAAGATCGGGCCCAACAGGGGTATGGCTACACCTTC.